Below, 3 T cell receptor beta chains from the same sample are listed, as sequenced in a study of blood T cell repertoires in COVID-19. Clones were sequenced by immunoSEQ multiplex PCR, and TCRdb holds only the in-frame ones, with some missing. The sample holds about 270,000 clones, less than 90% seen once. The sequencing input was peripheral blood. The source of these receptors is a woman in her 30s with COVID-19, enrolled during active disease.

The gene calls are TRBV7-9 and TRBJ2-5; 11 bases line up with TRBD2. The CDR3 totals 16 residues. After removal of 7 bases from V and 5 bases from J, the junction contained 12 bases not matched to a gene. Germline V gives CDR1 SEHNR, CDR2 FQNEAQ (reference sequence). The CDR3 is CASNPLIAGGPETQYF. Here the CDR3 DNA reads TGTGCCAGCAACCCGTTAATAGCGGGGGGGCCGGAGACCCAGTACTTC.

The J gene is TRBJ2-7, the V gene TRBV19; 9 bases are a match to TRBD2. The germline V gene encodes CDR1 LNHDA and CDR2 SQIVND (reference sequence). Losses at the gene ends were 1 base for V and 4 bases for J; bases not matched to a gene: 5. The CDR3 spans 15 residues. In nucleotides, the CDR3 is TGTGCCAGTAGTATAGGAGCGGGGGGACTTTACGAGCAGTACTTC. Its translation is CASSIGAGGLYEQYF.

The rearrangement uses TRBV7-2 and TRBJ2-5, with 15 bases matching TRBD2. Losses at the gene ends were 5 bases for V and 1 base for J; bases not matched to a gene: 8. Germline CDR1 SGHTA, CDR2 FQGNSA. The CDR3 contains 18 residues. CDR3 DNA: TGTGCCAGCAGCCGTCAGCCGGGACTAGCGGGGGGCCAAGAGACCCAGTACTTC. Its protein product is CASSRQPGLAGGQETQYF.